This T cell receptor beta chain appears in the sequencing data of a study of glioma-infiltrating T cells (dated by TCRdb to about 2016). Study-wide context: TCR alpha- and beta-chain repertoires were sequenced from glioma tissue, non-neoplastic brain tissue and matched peripheral blood mononuclear cells. To gauge divergence between tissue and blood T-cell populations, every tissue-infiltrating repertoire was compared against the peripheral blood repertoire from the same patient. The paired cohort was made up of three low-grade glioma patients, 7 or 8 primary glioblastoma patients and three non-glioma patients who contributed non-neoplastic brain tissue. Findings and caveats that apply to the study as a whole: Tissue and blood shared very few CDR3 sequences, a result attributed to high CDR3 diversity and limited sampling. VJ-independent divergence between tissue and blood was below expectation in non-neoplastic patients but above expectation in all gliomas, especially low-grade gliomas. Group comparisons were based on small numbers of patients: three non-neoplastic, three low-grade glioma and 7 to 9 glioblastoma patients.

Details on this clonotype: Its antigen is not yet known. With a much larger clone just one base away, this may be a read error.

V is clipped by 9 bases and J by 7 bases, and the sequence between their germline boundaries is 9 bases long. The CDR3 runs 10 residues from the cysteine to the phenylalanine. Only the CDR3 part of the read is kept: 30 bases, read in frame from the first base. From the germline V gene, CDR1 is MDHEN and CDR2 is SYDVKM. The iRepertoire nested amplicon-rescue multiplex PCR (arm-PCR) platform was used to amplify TCR alpha and beta CDR3 regions from RNA. The input for one-step reverse transcription and amplification was about 85-400 ng of either tissue mRNA or PBMC total RNA. Following bead purification, Illumina adapters were added by a secondary multiplex PCR, and libraries between 200 and 400 bp were gel-purified. Libraries carried internal 6-nucleotide barcodes used for demultiplexing. Sequencing of libraries was performed on an Illumina MiSeq with 2x220 or 2x250 nucleotide paired-end reads. Concerning the study's data processing: FLASH 1.2.11 was used to merge paired reads, and BWA-MEM then aligned the reads to the GRCh37 human genome before TRA and TRB reads were extracted. For V and J assignment, an IMGT-derived reference of cassette sequences and CDR3 motifs that included pseudogenes was used. Reads were translated in three frames, and productive CDR3s were defined by a C…FGXG motif without stop codons. Clonotypes were defined as unique combinations of V-J cassette pair and CDR3 amino acid sequence. Filtering of reads was based on Hamming distance, with the threshold set by the sequence error rate of each sample in mapped regions. The public reads were reanalyzed by TCRdb: fastp trimming at Q25, MiXCR alignment, in-frame beta chains only. Each CDR3 protein appears once, grouped with its most common genes and DNA. It is TCRdb's table, rather than the study itself, that gives the V and J calls and clone size. This sample holds around 180,000 distinct CDR3 sequences; about 40% were observed only once. Of the sample, 5% to 5.5% falls within the top ten clones.

Specimen: glioma tissue, nonneoplastic brain tissue, or PBMCs (not recorded which). The receptor comes from a human donor with low-grade glioma or glioblastoma, undergoing nonglioma brain surgery, or in good health (not recorded which). The chain couples TRBV28 to TRBJ1-2, with the D gene uncertain. The CDR3 region reads CARQQSGYTF. DNA sequence: TGTGCCAGACAGCAGTCTGGCTACACCTTC.